Included here is one T cell receptor (beta chain) sequence, with context. What it binds is unknown. Populations obtained by sorting all exceeded 98% purity. Trimming took off 0 bases at V and 8 bases at J, with 10 bases between the two ends. There are 13 residues in the CDR3. Germline V gene data show CDR1 as KGHSH and CDR2 as LQKENI. This sample is part of a study of beta chain features in type 1 diabetes. Study context: Examination of sorted cells across all samples involved 98,000,000 or so cells.

All of the isolated RNA was reverse transcribed, so expressed TCRB transcripts were sequenced. Produced via immunoSEQ multiplex PCR; TCRdb's table is partial and in-frame only. The sample has around 690,000 clones, approximately 13% seen once. General study results and limits: Patients with Type 1 diabetes showed moderately but significantly shorter TCRB CDR3s in all four CD4+ subsets. Among type 1 diabetes patients, VDJ junctions had fewer insertions and more deletions.

Sequencing used naive CD4+ T cells from blood. The source of this sequence is a young man with type 1 diabetes. The rearrangement links TRBV18 to TRBJ1-1; D gene unclear. CDR3 protein: CASSPPPANEAFF. CDR3 coding DNA: TGTGCCAGCTCACCACCCCCAGCAAACGAAGCTTTCTTT.